This T cell receptor (beta chain) was sequenced in a study of molecular identifiers for immune sequencing clone quantification. The sample holds many counts of this clonotype. Previously published methods and listed TCR primers were used for the bulk TCR libraries. TCRdb fed the PCR reads into MiXCR, producing one record per CDR3 protein. The table records more than 300,000 distinct CDR3 sequences, roughly 23% of them present only once. Using 10%, 30% or 50% RNA, naive CD8 libraries were derived from 20,000 to 1,000,000 sorted cells. Source material: naive CD8+ T cells from blood, with Jurkat cell RNA spiked in. Subset specified: FACS-sorted CD8+CD4-CCR7+CD45RA+ naive T cells. This receptor was identified in a human donor in good health. Some libraries in this study had Jurkat cell RNA spiked in.

The CDR3 loop reads CASSLFPLGEAQETQYF. CDR3 DNA: TGTGCCAGCAGCTTATTTCCCCTGGGGGAGGCTCAAGAGACCCAGTACTTC. The chain uses TRBV7-3 and TRBJ2-5; weak D call: TRBD2 (6 bases). This CDR3 region has 17 residues. Germline V lookup: CDR1 SGHTA, CDR2 FQGTGA. V was pared by 2 bases and J by 2 bases, with 18 bases between. The variable domain in full, with the rest retrieved from reference TRBV7-3 and TRBJ2-5, is GAGVSQTPSNKVTEKGKYVELRCDPISGHTALYWYRQSLGQGPEFLIYFQGTGAADDSGLPNDRFFAVRPEGSVSTLKIQRTERGDSAVYLCASSLFPLGEAQETQYFGPGTRLLVL.